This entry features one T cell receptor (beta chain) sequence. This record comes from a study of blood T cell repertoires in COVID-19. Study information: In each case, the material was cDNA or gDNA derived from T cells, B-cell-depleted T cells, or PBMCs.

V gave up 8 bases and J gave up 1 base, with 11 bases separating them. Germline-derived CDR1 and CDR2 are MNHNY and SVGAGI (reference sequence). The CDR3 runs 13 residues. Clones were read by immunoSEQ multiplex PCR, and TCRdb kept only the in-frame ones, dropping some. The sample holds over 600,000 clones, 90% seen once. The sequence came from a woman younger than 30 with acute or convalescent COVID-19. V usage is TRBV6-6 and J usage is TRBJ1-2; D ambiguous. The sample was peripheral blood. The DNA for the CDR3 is TGTGCCAGCGGGTTACAGCTTAACTATGGCTACACCTTC. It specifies CASGLQLNYGYTF.